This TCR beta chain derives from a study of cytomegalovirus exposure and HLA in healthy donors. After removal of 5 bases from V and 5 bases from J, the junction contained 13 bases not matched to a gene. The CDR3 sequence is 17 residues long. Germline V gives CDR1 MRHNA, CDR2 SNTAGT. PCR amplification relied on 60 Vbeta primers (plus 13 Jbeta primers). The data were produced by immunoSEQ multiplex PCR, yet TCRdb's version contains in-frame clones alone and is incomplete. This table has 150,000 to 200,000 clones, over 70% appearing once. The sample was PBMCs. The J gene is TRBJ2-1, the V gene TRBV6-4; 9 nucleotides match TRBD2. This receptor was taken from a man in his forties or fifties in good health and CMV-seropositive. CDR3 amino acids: CASSPSAGTSNHNEQFF. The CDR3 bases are TGTGCCAGCAGTCCGTCCGCCGGGACTAGCAACCACAATGAGCAGTTCTTC.